These 5 T cell receptor beta chains share one sample of origin, sequenced in a study of memory CD4+ T cells and cytomegalovirus serostatus. Using immunoSEQ multiplex PCR, the repertoire was profiled, and TCRdb retains in-frame clones only, with some absent. The top ten clones hold 0.65% to 0.85% of a sample with tens of thousands of clones, just under 80% of them seen once. Single viable CD3+CD4+CD8-CD45RO+ cells were sorted as the memory CD4+ T cells. Sequenced material: memory CD4+ T cells from blood. These receptors all come from an adult in good health and CMV-seronegative.

This chain links TRBV7-9 with TRBJ1-4; D remains unclear. Trimming removed 2 bases from V and 0 bases from J, with 10 bases in between. The CDR3 is 16 amino acids. CDR1 SEHNR and CDR2 FQNEAQ come from the germline V gene (reference sequence). The DNA of the CDR3 is TGTGCCAGCAGCTTAATTTCCGGAACAACTAATGAAAAACTGTTTTTT. It codes for CASSLISGTTNEKLFF.

This chain joins TRBV4-1 and TRBJ2-7, with TRBD2 as a possible D gene (6 bases). Trimming stripped 0 bases from V and 7 bases from J, with 16 bases between. CDR3 length: 15 residues. The germline CDR1 and CDR2 sequences are MGHRA and YSYEKL. CDR3: CASSQDRGVLGEQYF. In nucleotides, the CDR3 is TGCGCCAGCAGCCAAGATCGCGGGGTTTTGGGGGAGCAGTACTTC.

The chain joins TRBV10-3 to TRBJ1-5; D not certain. CDR1 is ENHRY and CDR2 is SYGVKD in the germline V gene. Trimming left V 6 bases short and J 1 base short, with 10 bases between. The CDR3 has 14 amino acids. CDR3 residues: CAISPVGSNQPQHF. CDR3 DNA: TGTGCCATCAGCCCGGTAGGGAGCAATCAGCCCCAGCATTTT.

As concerns this clone: Other DNA sequences in the sample encode the same CDR3. V gene TRBV28 combines with J gene TRBJ1-4, with 10 bases aligning to TRBD1. Unmatched junction bases numbered 6, after V lost 6 bases and J lost 8 bases. Germline V gene data show CDR1 as MDHEN and CDR2 as SYDVKM. The CDR3 extends over 14 amino acids. The CDR3 region is CASSLDRGREKLFF. The DNA of the CDR3 is TGTGCCAGCAGCCTCGACAGGGGGCGGGAAAAACTGTTTTTT.

The chain couples TRBV5-1 to TRBJ2-2; possible D gene TRBD1, 5 bases. V lost 1 base to trimming and J lost 6 bases, with 10 bases between them. The CDR3 is 14 amino acids. Germline V CDR1 and CDR2: SGHRS, YFSETQ. Here the CDR3 reads CASSLSGISGELFF. CDR3 nucleotide sequence: TGCGCCAGCAGCTTGTCAGGGATATCCGGGGAGCTGTTTTTT.